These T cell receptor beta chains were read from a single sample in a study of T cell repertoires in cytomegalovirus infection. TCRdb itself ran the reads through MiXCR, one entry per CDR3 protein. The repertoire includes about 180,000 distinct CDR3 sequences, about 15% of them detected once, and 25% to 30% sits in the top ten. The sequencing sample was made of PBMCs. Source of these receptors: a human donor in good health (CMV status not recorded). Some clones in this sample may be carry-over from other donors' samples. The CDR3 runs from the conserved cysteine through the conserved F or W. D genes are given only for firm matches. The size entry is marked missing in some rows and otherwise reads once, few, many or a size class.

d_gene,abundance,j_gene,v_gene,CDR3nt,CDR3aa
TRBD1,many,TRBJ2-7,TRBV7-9,TGTGCCAGCAGCTTACCCGGACAGGGGGAGGGAGAGCAGTACTTC,CASSLPGQGEGEQYF
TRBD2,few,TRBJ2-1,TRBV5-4,TGTGCCAGCAGCAGAGAAAGCGGGAGCTCCTACAATGAGCAGTTCTTC,CASSRESGSSYNEQFF
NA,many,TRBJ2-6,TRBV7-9,TGTGCCAGCAGCTTAGGGCGAACTGGGGCCAACGTCCTGACTTTC,CASSLGRTGANVLTF
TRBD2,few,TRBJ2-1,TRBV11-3,TGTGCCAGCAGTATTGGGCTAGCGGGAGTAAATGAGCAGTTCTTC,CASSIGLAGVNEQFF
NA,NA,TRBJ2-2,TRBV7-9,TGTGCCAGCAGCCCCGGCGCCGCTAACACCGGGGAGCTGTTTTTT,CASSPGAANTGELFF
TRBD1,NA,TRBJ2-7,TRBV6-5,TGTGCCAGCAGAAGGGCAGACAGGGGGCTTGGCGAGCAGTACTTC,CASRRADRGLGEQYF
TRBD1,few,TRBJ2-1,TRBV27,TGTGCCAGCAGTTACGAGGGACAGTACAATGAGCAGTTCTTC,CASSYEGQYNEQFF
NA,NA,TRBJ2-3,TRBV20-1,TGCAGTGCCCCACCTGCCAGGTCTAGCACAGATACGCAGTATTTT,CSAPPARSSTDTQYF
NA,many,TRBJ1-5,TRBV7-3,TGTGCCAGCAGGGACCCTTCGGGCAATCAGCCCCAGCATTTT,CASRDPSGNQPQHF
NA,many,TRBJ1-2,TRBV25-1,TGTGCCAGCAGTGAATCAGAAACCTATGGCTACACCTTC,CASSESETYGYTF
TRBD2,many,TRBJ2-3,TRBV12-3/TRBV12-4,TGTGCCAGCACCCCCTGGCGGGGGGGCCCCCCAGATACGCAGTATTTT,CASTPWRGGPPDTQYF
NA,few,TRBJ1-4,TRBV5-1,TGCGCCAGCAGCTTACAGGGTTATAATGAAAAACTGTTTTTT,CASSLQGYNEKLFF
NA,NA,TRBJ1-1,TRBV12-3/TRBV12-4,TGTGCCAGCAGTTTTGGCAGTACTAGTGAAGCTTTCTTT,CASSFGSTSEAFF
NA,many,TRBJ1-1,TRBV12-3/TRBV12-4,TGTGCCAGCAGTTTCAGGGTAGAGTACACTGAAGCTTTCTTT,CASSFRVEYTEAFF
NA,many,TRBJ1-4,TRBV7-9,TGTGCCAGCAGCTTACGGACAGAGAATGAAAAACTGTTTTTT,CASSLRTENEKLFF
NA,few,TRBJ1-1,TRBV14,TGTGCCAGCAGCCAAGTAGCAGGGGTCACTGAAGCTTTCTTT,CASSQVAGVTEAFF
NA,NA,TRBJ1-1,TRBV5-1,TGCGCCAGCAGCTTGGGTGCGGGGACGAACACTGAAGCTTTCTTT,CASSLGAGTNTEAFF
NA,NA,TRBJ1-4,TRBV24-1,TGTGCCACCAGTGATCCGGGGGACGCAATAGAAAAACTGTTTTTT,CATSDPGDAIEKLFF
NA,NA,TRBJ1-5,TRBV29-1,TGCAGCGTTGTATGGGATAGCAATCAGCCCCAGCATTTT,CSVVWDSNQPQHF
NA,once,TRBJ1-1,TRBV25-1,TGTGCCAGCATCATAGGGCTTGAAGCTTTCTTT,CASIIGLEAFF
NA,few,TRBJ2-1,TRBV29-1,TGCAGCGTAGGCGGACGGATCAATGAGCAGTTCTTC,CSVGGRINEQFF
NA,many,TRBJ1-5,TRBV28,TGTGCCAGCAGTTCGTCAGGGGCTCAGCCCCAGCATTTT,CASSSSGAQPQHF
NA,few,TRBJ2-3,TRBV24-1,TGTGCCACCAGTGACCCCGACCCATCGGGAACAGATACGCAGTATTTT,CATSDPDPSGTDTQYF
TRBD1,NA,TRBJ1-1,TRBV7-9,TGTGCCAGCAGCTTAGCGGCGGCAGGGGGTTCAATGGGGACTGAAGCTTTCTTT,CASSLAAAGGSMGTEAFF